The entry that follows covers one T cell receptor (beta chain) sequence. The CDR3 covers 18 residues. V was clipped by 1 base and J by 0 bases, with 13 bases between them. The germline CDR1 and CDR2 sequences are LGHDT and YNNKEL (reference sequence). Under the authors' procedure: How many nucleated cells were present was estimated from reference gene primer amplification. Some clones are missing from TCRdb's copy, which holds only in-frame ones; the method was immunoSEQ multiplex PCR. The DNA was the basis for D and trimming; V, J and clone size are from that table. Altogether some 200,000 clones are present, about 85% being singletons, with the ten largest covering roughly 8%. This sample is drawn from a study of blood T cell repertoires in COVID-19. For the study at large: Acute and convalescent COVID-19 specimens originated in the United States, Italy and Spain. T cells, B-cell-depleted T cells, or PBMCs provided the cDNA or gDNA that served as material.

Sequencing was carried out using peripheral blood. The rearrangement joins TRBV3-1 (or the pseudogene TRBV3-2) to TRBJ2-6, with D possibly TRBD2 on 7 matching bases. The receptor comes from a woman between 55 and 75 years old with acute or convalescent COVID-19. CDR3 nucleotides: TGTGCCAGCAGCCAAGTGGGGGGGCTGAGCTCTGGGGCCAACGTCCTGACTTTC. Encoded protein: CASSQVGGLSSGANVLTF.